A single sample gave rise to the 19 T cell receptor beta chains below, sequenced in a study of T cells after yellow fever vaccination. TCRdb re-called the 5' RACE reads with MiXCR, one entry per CDR3 protein. The table has 250,000 to 400,000 distinct CDR3 sequences, over 4% seen once. The source was PBMCs, collected 5 days after the yellow fever booster vaccination. These receptors were obtained from a man aged 18 to 30 who received the YFV17D yellow fever vaccine.

This clonotype was picked up many times. CDR3 nucleotides: TGTGCCATCAGTGAGTCCGGGACCCAAACCTACGAGCAGTACGTC. This codes for CAISESGTQTYEQYV. The chain joins TRBV10-3 to TRBJ2-7; D is possibly TRBD1 or TRBD2 (5 bases each). Germline V gene sequence: CDR1 ENHRY, CDR2 SYGVKD. Trimming shortened V by 0 bases and J by 2 bases, and 11 bases separated the two germline ends. The CDR3 sequence is 15 residues long.

This clonotype occurred a few times. V gene TRBV18 combines with J gene TRBJ2-7, with D unclear. CDR1 and CDR2 (germline): KGHSH, LQKENI. V shed 2 bases and J shed 2 bases, with 7 bases lying between them. The CDR3 is made up of 13 amino acids. The chain's CDR3 is CASSPKWPYEQYF. The CDR3, as DNA: TGTGCCAGCTCACCAAAATGGCCCTACGAGCAGTACTTC.

This clonotype was detected ten times or more. In DNA, the CDR3 is TGTGCCAGCAGTTACCACCCTCGGGGGGGGGAGCAAGAGACCCAGTACTTC. It encodes CASSYHPRGGEQETQYF. The chain has TRBV6-6 and TRBJ2-5; 8 bases fit TRBD2. Germline values: CDR1 MNHNY, CDR2 SVGAGI (reference sequence). CDR3 length: 17 residues. V was clipped by 2 bases and J by 2 bases; unmatched bases: 10.

CDR3 bases: TGTGCCAGCAGATCCACAGGGGGAGCAACTAATGAAAAACTGTTTTTT. Amino acid sequence: CASRSTGGATNEKLFF. V and J are TRBV28 and TRBJ1-4; 8 bases agree with TRBD1. The CDR3 sequence is 16 residues long. V was pared by 6 bases and J by 0 bases, with 6 bases of the junction left unmatched. CDR1 is MDHEN, CDR2 SYDVKM, per germline.

This clonotype was observed a handful of times. The rearrangement joins TRBV10-2 to TRBJ1-1, with D unresolved. This CDR3 contains 13 residues. The germline V gene encodes CDR1 WSHSY and CDR2 SAAADI. V lost 10 bases to trimming and J lost 1 base, with 13 bases between them. CDR3 nucleotide sequence: TGCGCCACGGAACAAGTGGGGAACACTGAAGCTTTCTTT. This gives the protein CATEQVGNTEAFF.

This clonotype appeared a few times. V gene TRBV7-8 combines with J gene TRBJ1-1; possibly TRBD1 for D (6 bases). Germline CDR1 is SGHVS and CDR2 is FQNEAQ. V was clipped by 2 bases and J by 1 base, with 11 bases between them. The CDR3 sequence is 15 residues long. The CDR3 DNA reads as TGTGCCAGCAGCTTACTCGCGGGGGCGAACACTGAAGCTTTCTTT. It yields the protein CASSLLAGANTEAFF.

This clonotype has a handful of counts. The V and J genes are TRBV5-1 and TRBJ2-7, with TRBD2 matching 7 bases. This CDR3 is built from 14 residues. The J segment lost 5 bases and the V segment lost 0 bases, leaving 5 bases of the junction unmatched. The V gene's germline CDR1 is SGHRS and CDR2 YFSETQ. The CDR3 DNA reads as TGCGCCAGCAGCTTGGCGGGAGGTCCACACGAGCAGTACGTC. Residues: CASSLAGGPHEQYV.

In DNA form, the CDR3 reads TGCGCCAGCAGCCAAAGTTGGGGGTTCTACAATGAGCAGTTCTTC. It encodes CASSQSWGFYNEQFF. The chain is built from TRBV4-1 and TRBJ2-1; the D gene could be TRBD1 or TRBD2 (5 bases each). The germline gives CDR1 MGHRA, CDR2 YSYEKL. V was pared by 2 bases and J by 3 bases, with 11 bases between. The CDR3 is 15 residues long.

This clonotype was seen only a few times. The gene calls are TRBV3-1 and TRBJ1-1; D unclear. The CDR3 sequence is 17 residues long. CDR1 and CDR2 (germline): LGHDT, YNNKEL (reference sequence). V was cut by 0 bases and J by 2 bases, with 16 bases left in between. As DNA, the CDR3 is TGTGCCAGCAGCCAAGATCACCCCCGGACCCGAAACACTGAAGCTTTCTTT. It encodes CASSQDHPRTRNTEAFF.

CDR3 region: CASSLGAGGGPDTQYF. The DNA of the CDR3 is TGTGCCAGCAGCTTAGGGGCAGGGGGAGGCCCTGATACGCAGTATTTT. The rearrangement links TRBV7-2 to TRBJ2-3, with D possibly matching TRBD1 (7 bases). V lost 1 base and J 6 bases, leaving 17 bases between the germline ends. Germline V CDR1 and CDR2: SGHTA, FQGNSA. The length of the CDR3 is 16 residues.

Only a few counts were recorded for this clonotype. The rearrangement joins TRBV15 to TRBJ2-1, with a tentative D call TRBD1 (5 bases). Germline CDR1 LNHNV, CDR2 YYDKDF (reference sequence). V lost 3 bases, J lost 4 bases, and 7 bases lay in between. The CDR3 contains 13 residues. CDR3 residues: CATSRQGYNEQFF. DNA for the CDR3: TGTGCCACCAGCAGGCAGGGTTACAATGAGCAGTTCTTC.

The V call is TRBV5-1, the J call TRBJ1-2; the D gene is possibly TRBD1 (5 bases). Deletions cut 2 bases from V and 7 bases from J, with 15 bases between. The germline gives CDR1 SGHRS, CDR2 YFSETQ. The CDR3 sequence is 14 residues long. This chain's CDR3 is CASSLAGEASGYTF. Written as DNA, the CDR3 is TGCGCCAGCAGCTTAGCGGGGGAAGCTTCTGGCTACACCTTC.

This clonotype has only a few counts. CDR3 nucleotide sequence: TGTGCCAGCAGCCGACGGGGATACAATGAGCAGTTCTTC. Protein product: CASSRRGYNEQFF. The chain links TRBV7-9 to TRBJ2-1; possible D gene TRBD2, 5 bases. V was cut by 5 bases and J by 4 bases, with 9 bases left in between. This CDR3 has 13 amino acids. In germline, CDR1 is SEHNR, CDR2 FQNEAQ (reference sequence). Complete variable domain (other parts from reference TRBV7-9 and TRBJ2-1): DTGVSQNPRHKITKRGQNVTFRCDPISEHNRLYWYRQTLGQGPEFLTYFQNEAQLEKSRLLSDRFSAERPKGSFSTLEIQRTEQGDSAMYLCASSRRGYNEQFFGPGTRLTVL.

This clonotype was counted between two and nine times. This chain links TRBV7-9 with TRBJ1-2; 9 nucleotides agree with TRBD1. The CDR3 runs 13 residues. Germline loops: CDR1 SEHNR, CDR2 FQNEAQ (reference sequence). J was trimmed by 5 bases and V by 4 bases; bases with no gene match: 2. CDR3 protein: CASSWTGEYGYTF. Here the CDR3 DNA reads TGTGCCAGCAGCTGGACAGGGGAGTATGGCTACACCTTC.

This clonotype was found many times. The chain has TRBV7-3 and TRBJ1-1, with no clear D. Trimming pared 6 bases from V and 7 bases from J, leaving 21 bases between. Germline loops: CDR1 SGHTA, CDR2 FQGTGA. The CDR3 contains 15 residues. This CDR3 reads CASRGIRNRAGEAFF. The CDR3 DNA follows: TGTGCCAGCAGGGGGATCAGGAACCGGGCCGGTGAAGCTTTCTTT.

This clonotype was recorded at least ten times. The chain combines TRBV20-1 with TRBJ2-3; 7 bases match TRBD1. Germline V gene data show CDR1 as DFQATT and CDR2 as SNEGSKA (reference sequence). Losses at the gene ends were 6 bases for V and 0 bases for J; bases not matched to a gene: 6. The CDR3 is made up of 14 amino acids. The CDR3 nucleotides are TGCAGTGCGGGGACAGAAACGAGCACAGATACGCAGTATTTT. It encodes CSAGTETSTDTQYF.

The chain carries TRBV4-1 and TRBJ1-1; D possibly corresponds to TRBD1 (6 bases). The ends were cut back, 8 bases at V and 1 base at J, with 23 bases in the middle. The CDR3 is 17 residues long. Germline CDR1 reads MGHRA; CDR2 reads YSYEKL. Here the CDR3 reads CASLPGTSYPPNTEAFF. CDR3 sequence (DNA): TGCGCCAGCCTCCCCGGGACATCTTACCCCCCGAACACTGAAGCTTTCTTT.

There are a few counts of this clonotype. The chain carries TRBV5-1 and TRBJ2-3; 9 bases align to TRBD1. The germline gives CDR1 SGHRS, CDR2 YFSETQ. The junction had 6 bases not matched to a gene; V was cut back by 2 bases and J by 2 bases. The CDR3 is 16 amino acids. The CDR3 loop is CASSFLGTGYTDTQYF. The CDR3 nucleotides are TGCGCCAGCAGCTTCTTAGGGACAGGGTACACAGATACGCAGTATTTT.

The chain recombines TRBV25-1 with TRBJ1-2, with D unclear. The CDR3 is made up of 15 amino acids. Trimming left V 1 base short and J 4 bases short, with 13 bases between. Germline CDR1 and CDR2: MGHDK and SYGVNS. The CDR3 DNA follows: TGTGCCAGCAGTGAATTGTTTGGGAACGGCTATGGCTACACCTTC. This gives the protein CASSELFGNGYGYTF.